This T cell receptor (beta chain) is from a study of T cell repertoires in aging, cancer and after chemotherapy. Study details: Donors were grouped into six age bands spanning 30 or younger through 70 or older. Paired samples before and after chemotherapy came from glioblastoma patients receiving temozolomide-based therapy. Overall study findings and caveats: In each cancer cohort, median generation probability increased across chemotherapy, suggesting thymic output rebounded.

The template was genomic DNA from peripheral blood, not RNA. The CDR3 loop spans 13 amino acids. The V end was cut by 3 bases, the J end by 7 bases, with 10 bases between. TRB rearrangements spanning V, D and J were amplified using mixed TRB-A/B primers. Each CDR3 protein gets one entry after TCRdb re-called the multiplex PCR reads with MiXCR. Altogether approximately 1,900 distinct CDR3 sequences are present, roughly a third being singletons, with the ten largest covering around 21%. As regards this clonotype: Its matching antigen is unknown.

The rearrangement joins TRBV12-3 or TRBV12-4 to TRBJ2-1; no clear D gene. This clonotype originated in a human donor with a solid tumor. Sequenced sample: blood. The CDR3 DNA reads as TGTGCCAGCAGTTTTAGTAGTCTTAATGAGCAGTTCTTC. Its translation is CASSFSSLNEQFF.